The 25 T cell receptor beta chains below were found in one sample sequenced in a study of T cell responses to AZD1222 COVID-19 vaccine. Only in-frame clones appear in the TCRdb table, and some are missing; sequencing was by immunoSEQ multiplex PCR. This table holds 80,000 to 95,000 clones, approximately 91% found once. Sequenced here: peripheral blood, sampled 28 days after the second AZD1222 dose. Receptor source: an adult who received the AZD1222 COVID-19 vaccine.

The rearrangement uses TRBV7-9 and TRBJ1-5, with 7 bases fitting TRBD1. V was clipped by 6 bases and J by 4 bases; unmatched bases: 9. Looked up from germline, CDR1 is SEHNR and CDR2 is FQNEAQ (reference sequence). CDR3 length equals 15 residues. In DNA form, the CDR3 reads TGTGCCAGCAGTAATTACCAGACAGGGAATCAGCCCCAGCATTTT. Translated: CASSNYQTGNQPQHF.

The DNA for the CDR3 is TGTGCCAGCAGTTTAGGCCAGGGAAGAGACGAGCAGTACTTC. Translating it yields CASSLGQGRDEQYF. The chain uses TRBV6-5 and TRBJ2-7, with D tentatively TRBD1 (5 bases). Germline CDR1 is MNHEY and CDR2 is SVGAGI. CDR3 size: 14 residues. Trimming pared 4 bases from V and 5 bases from J, leaving 15 bases between.

This chain uses TRBV7-8 with TRBJ1-2; 7 bases are a match to TRBD1. This CDR3 comprises 16 residues. Germline-derived CDR1 and CDR2 are SGHVS and FQNEAQ. J lost 1 base, V lost 4 bases, and 9 bases had no gene match. CDR3 sequence: CASSSFRDSVNYGYTF. DNA for the CDR3: TGTGCCAGCAGCTCATTCCGGGACAGCGTTAACTATGGCTACACCTTC.

The V and J genes are TRBV23-1 and TRBJ1-5; D possibly corresponds to TRBD1 (5 bases). TRBV23-1 is classed as an ORF, of uncertain function. This CDR3 has 16 residues. The ends were cut back, 10 bases at V and 3 bases at J, with 22 bases in the middle. CDR3 DNA sequence: TGCGCCATTGACGGGGGGGAGATACAATTCAATCAGCCCCAGCATTTT. It specifies CAIDGGEIQFNQPQHF.

This chain joins TRBV29-1 and TRBJ1-2; tentatively, D is TRBD1 (6 bases). The CDR3 extends over 13 amino acids. The V end was cut by 2 bases, the J end by 4 bases, with 11 bases between. The germline V gene encodes CDR1 SQVTM and CDR2 ANQGSEA. CDR3: CSVEWRGGYGYTF. CDR3 coding DNA: TGCAGCGTTGAATGGAGAGGGGGCTATGGCTACACCTTC.

This clone was detected once. The CDR3 spells CASRPGGNNSPLHF. CDR3 nucleotides: TGTGCCAGCAGGCCAGGGGGCAATAATTCACCCCTCCACTTT. This chain links TRBV6-5 with TRBJ1-6; TRBD1 matches 8 bases. From germline, CDR1 is MNHEY and CDR2 SVGAGI. With 6 bases clipped from V and 5 bases from J, the junction kept 3 bases outside the gene matches. This CDR3 is 14 amino acids long.

The CDR3 reads CASSLPGQGGYGYTF. The CDR3 bases are TGTGCCAGCAGTTTACCGGGACAGGGAGGCTATGGCTACACCTTC. This chain links TRBV28 with TRBJ1-2; 9 positions match TRBD1. This CDR3 contains 15 residues. Germline CDR1 reads MDHEN; CDR2 reads SYDVKM. V lost 2 bases and J lost 4; bases outside the gene matches: 5.

The CDR3 spells CASSLIGHGTGELFF. The DNA of the CDR3 is TGTGCCAGCAGCTTAATTGGGCACGGAACCGGGGAGCTGTTTTTT. The chain has TRBV7-9 and TRBJ2-2; the D is unclear. CDR1 SEHNR and CDR2 FQNEAQ come from the germline V gene (reference sequence). The CDR3 totals 15 residues. V shed 2 bases and J shed 5 bases, with 12 bases lying between them. Combining the CDR3 with reference TRBV7-9 and TRBJ2-2 gives the whole variable domain DTGVSQNPRHKITKRGQNVTFRCDPISEHNRLYWYRQTLGQGPEFLTYFQNEAQLEKSRLLSDRFSAERPKGSFSTLEIQRTEQGDSAMYLCASSLIGHGTGELFFGEGSRLTVL.

The genes are TRBV14 and TRBJ2-1; no reliable D call. Trimming took 1 base from V and 9 from J, leaving 4 bases between them. Germline CDR1 reads SGHDN; CDR2 reads FVKESK. This CDR3 region has 11 residues. This CDR3 is CASSQAIEQFF. The CDR3 DNA reads as TGTGCCAGCAGCCAAGCTATTGAGCAGTTCTTC.

The chain joins TRBV7-9 to TRBJ1-5; perhaps TRBD1 as D (5 bases). V was clipped by 5 bases and J by 0 bases, with 8 bases between them. The CDR3 extends over 14 amino acids. The germline V gene encodes CDR1 SEHNR and CDR2 FQNEAQ (reference sequence). The CDR3 DNA sequence: TGTGCCAGCAGCCCGACAGATAGCAATCAGCCCCAGCATTTT. Translated: CASSPTDSNQPQHF.

The V gene is TRBV3-1 (or the pseudogene TRBV3-2), the J gene TRBJ1-3; D is ambiguous. The germline gives CDR1 LGHDT, CDR2 YNNKEL (reference sequence). The V end lost 0 bases, the J end lost 0 bases, and 12 bases lay between the germline ends. This CDR3 is 17 amino acids long. The CDR3 coding sequence is TGTGCCAGCAGCCAAGATTTTAGGCGGCTCTCTGGAAACACCATATATTTT. This gives the protein CASSQDFRRLSGNTIYF.

This clone came up once. The chain employs TRBV6-5 and TRBJ1-2; 9 bases agree with TRBD1. This CDR3 is built from 14 residues. In germline, CDR1 is MNHEY, CDR2 SVGAGI. After removal of 7 bases from V and 3 bases from J, the junction contained 6 bases not matched to a gene. DNA of the CDR3: TGTGCCAGCACCTTAACAGGGGGCGACTATGGCTACACCTTC. The encoded protein is CASTLTGGDYGYTF.

The chain recombines TRBV18 with TRBJ2-7; a weak D match, TRBD1 (6 bases). The germline V and J ends were trimmed by 3 bases and 5 bases, with 17 bases remaining between them. Germline V lookup: CDR1 KGHSH, CDR2 LQKENI. This CDR3 comprises 15 residues. The CDR3 nucleotides read TGTGCCAGCTCACCCACAGGGTTGTCGGTCAACGAGCAGTACTTC. Amino acid sequence: CASSPTGLSVNEQYF.

This clone was counted only a few times. This chain uses TRBV1 with TRBJ2-2. TRBV1 has pseudogene status. The CDR3 is 15 residues long. The CDR3 DNA is TGCACCAGCAGCCGCCGGGCCCCCAACACCGGGGAGCTGTTTTTT. This gives the protein CTSSRRAPNTGELFF.

In this sample, this clone turned up a few times. The chain recombines TRBV24-1 with TRBJ2-3; TRBD1 matches 10 bases. V gave up 4 bases and J gave up 6 bases; unmatched junction bases: 12. The CDR3 extends over 17 amino acids. Germline CDR1 reads KGHDR; CDR2 reads SFDVKD. CDR3 region: CATSDPAGTGDTDTQYF. The DNA of the CDR3 is TGTGCCACCAGTGACCCAGCGGGGACAGGGGATACGGATACGCAGTATTTT.

This chain joins TRBV29-1 and TRBJ2-7; TRBD1 aligns across 7 bases. Germline V gene lookup returns CDR1 SQVTM and CDR2 ANQGSEA. The J segment lost 5 bases and the V segment lost 6 bases, leaving 10 bases of the junction unmatched. The CDR3 totals 13 residues. The CDR3, as DNA: TGCAGCGTGATAACAGGGGTAGGGAACGAGCAGTACTTC. Translated: CSVITGVGNEQYF.

This clone was found once. This rearrangement joins TRBV28 to TRBJ1-4; D perhaps matches TRBD1 (5 bases). Germline V gives CDR1 MDHEN, CDR2 SYDVKM. CDR3 length equals 16 residues. V was cut by 2 bases and J by 3 bases, with 13 bases left in between. This CDR3 is CASSLRLPGANEKLFF. Here the CDR3 DNA reads TGTGCCAGCAGTTTACGGCTGCCGGGGGCTAATGAAAAACTGTTTTTT.

The chain recombines TRBV7-2 with TRBJ2-2; a weak D match, TRBD2 (6 bases). The CDR3 length is 15 residues. The germline CDR1 and CDR2 sequences are SGHTA and FQGNSA. V dropped 5 bases and J dropped 2 bases, with 12 bases sitting between them. CDR3 residues: CASSPLGGNTGELFF. The CDR3 nucleotides read TGTGCCAGCAGCCCGCTCGGGGGTAACACCGGGGAGCTGTTTTTT.

V is TRBV5-5 and J is TRBJ2-2; D call uncertain. There are 14 residues in the CDR3. V gave up 1 base and J gave up 5 bases, with 9 bases separating them. Germline V gives CDR1 SGHKS, CDR2 YYEKEE (reference sequence). CDR3 nucleotides: TGTGCCAGCAGCTTGCCCATACCGACCGGGGAGCTGTTTTTT. As protein: CASSLPIPTGELFF.

The chain combines TRBV7-9 with TRBJ2-6; D possibly uses TRBD1 or TRBD2 (5 bases each). The V end was cut by 0 bases, the J end by 2 bases, with 8 bases between. The CDR3 covers 16 residues. Germline loops: CDR1 SEHNR, CDR2 FQNEAQ (reference sequence). The CDR3: CASSLAGTPGANVLTF. CDR3 DNA sequence: TGTGCCAGCAGCTTAGCCGGGACCCCTGGGGCCAACGTCCTGACTTTC.

This chain joins TRBV5-4 and TRBJ1-4, with 9 nucleotides matching TRBD1. The germline gives CDR1 SGHNT, CDR2 YYREEE (reference sequence). V was clipped by 4 bases and J by 7 bases; unmatched bases: 8. This CDR3 spans 15 amino acids. The DNA for the CDR3 is TGTGCCAGCAGCCCTGGACAGGGGCAAGGTGAAAAACTGTTTTTT. Its translation: CASSPGQGQGEKLFF.

The rearrangement uses TRBV12-3 or TRBV12-4 and TRBJ2-3, with 10 bases lining up with TRBD2. After removal of 10 bases from V and 6 bases from J, the junction contained 7 bases not matched to a gene. The CDR3 covers 13 residues. CDR3 residues: CAIASGSHDTQYF. The CDR3 nucleotides read TGTGCCATCGCTAGCGGGAGTCATGATACGCAGTATTTT.

In its sample, this clone was seen a few times. V is TRBV6-2 or TRBV6-3 and J is TRBJ2-7, with TRBD1 matching 8 bases. Germline V gene lookup returns CDR1 MNHEY and CDR2 SVGEGT. Germline trimming cut 6 bases from V and 2 bases from J; bases unmatched to any gene: 9. CDR3 length: 15 amino acids. The CDR3 DNA sequence: TGTGCCAGCAGCCGAACAGGGGGATTTACCTACGAGCAGTACTTC. It codes for CASSRTGGFTYEQYF.

The chain uses TRBV4-1 and TRBJ2-7, with 7 bases fitting TRBD2. V shed 3 bases, J shed 1 base, and the junction held 12 bases outside the gene matches. CDR1 MGHRA and CDR2 YSYEKL come from the germline V gene. The CDR3 is 17 amino acids. CDR3 in DNA: TGCGCCAGCAGCCATGCCGCGCTAGCGGAGAGATCCTACGAGCAGTACTTC. This translates into CASSHAALAERSYEQYF.

The gene calls are TRBV27 and TRBJ2-1; TRBD2 matches 10 bases. The length of the CDR3 is 17 residues. V lost 6 bases and J lost 5; bases outside the gene matches: 13. Germline assignment: CDR1 MNHEY and CDR2 SMNVEV (reference sequence). The DNA of the CDR3 is TGTGCCAGCAGGGACGCCCCGGGACTAGCGTCCCACAATGAGCAGTTCTTC. The encoded protein is CASRDAPGLASHNEQFF.